One and the same sample provided the 29 T cell receptor beta chains below, sequenced in a study of patients and donors after allogeneic stem cell transplantation (dated by TCRdb to the early 2020s). The library came from RT-PCR. Sequencing was performed on a NextSeq 550. Using fastp trimming at Q25 and MiXCR clonotype assembly, TCRdb reanalyzed the public sequencing data and kept in-frame beta chains. Rows are unified per CDR3 protein, each entry keeping the most common DNA and genes. The sample data list more than 850,000 distinct CDR3 sequences, and more than 15% of these were observed just once. Together, the top ten hold 6% of the sample. The sequenced sample was blood, either unsorted or a sorted T cell fraction (not recorded which). The receptors were gathered from a human donor who was either an allogeneic HSCT recipient or a stem cell or donor lymphocyte infusion donor (not recorded which). It is not recorded whose cells these are; they may come from a transplant donor.

This clonotype was seen a handful of times. The V and J genes are TRBV10-3 and TRBJ2-7, with D uncertain. The CDR3 is 11 residues long. The V end lost 3 bases, the J end lost 4 bases, and 4 bases lay between the germline ends. Germline values: CDR1 ENHRY, CDR2 SYGVKD. The CDR3 coding sequence is TGTGCCATCAGTGAACATTACGAGCAGTACTTC. It is translated as CAISEHYEQYF.

In this sample, this clonotype turned up a few times. The chain couples TRBV7-6 to TRBJ2-3; D possibly uses TRBD1 or TRBD2 (6 bases each). The ends were cut back, 7 bases at V and 2 bases at J, with 19 bases in the middle. CDR1 and CDR2 from the germline V gene are SGHVS and FNYEAQ. This CDR3 contains 16 residues. CDR3 region: CASTTQGGLNTDTQYF. In DNA form, the CDR3 reads TGTGCCAGCACCACACAGGGAGGCCTCAACACAGATACGCAGTATTTT.

The chain combines TRBV5-1 with TRBJ1-1; D uncertain. The germline V gene has CDR1 SGHRS and CDR2 YFSETQ. Trimming took off 0 bases at V and 3 bases at J, with 3 bases between the two ends. The length of the CDR3 is 12 residues. CDR3 DNA sequence: TGCGCCAGCAGCTTGGAGGACACTGAAGCTTTCTTT. Amino acid sequence: CASSLEDTEAFF.

The genes are TRBV20-1 and TRBJ2-3; 8 bases match TRBD2. From germline, CDR1 is DFQATT and CDR2 SNEGSKA (reference sequence). V lost 3 bases to trimming and J lost 5 bases; unmatched junction nucleotides: 10. The CDR3 runs to 15 residues. The CDR3 DNA sequence: TGCAGTGCTAGCGGGAGGGACGCTTTGGGAGATACGCAGTATTTT. Amino acids: CSASGRDALGDTQYF.

This clonotype was recorded a few times. This rearrangement joins TRBV10-3 to TRBJ2-1; 7 bases align to TRBD2. Germline CDR1 reads ENHRY; CDR2 reads SYGVKD. Trimming took 4 bases from V and 1 from J; bases not matched to a gene: 7. The CDR3 covers 16 residues. The CDR3 bases are TGTGCCATCAGTGTTGGCGGGAGTGGGTCCTACAATGAGCAGTTCTTC. Its translation: CAISVGGSGSYNEQFF.

The V and J genes are TRBV5-1 and TRBJ2-7; 9 bases are a match to TRBD2. The trim removed 0 bases at V and 6 bases at J, leaving 10 bases unmatched. The CDR3 is 16 residues long. Per germline, CDR1 SGHRS and CDR2 YFSETQ. The CDR3 sequence is CASSLAVSGRIGEQYF. Here the CDR3 DNA reads TGCGCCAGCAGCTTGGCCGTCAGCGGGAGGATAGGCGAGCAGTACTTC.

This chain connects TRBV6-1 to TRBJ1-6, with 7 bases matching TRBD1. Germline V gene lookup returns CDR1 MNHNS and CDR2 SASEGT. J was trimmed by 4 bases and V by 7 bases; bases with no gene match: 10. This CDR3 comprises 16 residues. The CDR3 DNA sequence: TGTGCCAGCATCCCCCTCGCAGGGGGATATAATTCACCCCTCCACTTT. This gives the protein CASIPLAGGYNSPLHF.

This clonotype came up a few times. This chain joins TRBV10-3 and TRBJ1-1; D is unclear. The CDR3 is made up of 16 amino acids. Germline-derived CDR1 and CDR2 are ENHRY and SYGVKD. Trimming removed 4 bases from V and 0 bases from J, with 15 bases in between. CDR3: CAISATGDRMNTEAFF. CDR3 DNA: TGTGCCATCAGTGCAACGGGTGATCGAATGAACACTGAAGCTTTCTTT.

This clonotype was picked up a small number of times. This rearrangement joins TRBV14 to TRBJ1-2; no definite D call. This CDR3 comprises 15 residues. Trimming took off 0 bases at V and 3 bases at J, with 11 bases between the two ends. CDR1 is SGHDN and CDR2 is FVKESK in the germline V gene. CDR3 DNA: TGTGCCAGCAGCCAAGATCAGAGGCAGGACTATGGCTACACCTTC. Its protein is CASSQDQRQDYGYTF. Filled out from reference TRBV14 and TRBJ1-2, the complete variable domain reads EAGVTQFPSHSVIEKGQTVTLRCDPISGHDNLYWYRRVMGKEIKFLLHFVKESKQDESGMPNNRFLAERTGGTYSTLKVQPAELEDSGVYFCASSQDQRQDYGYTFGSGTRLTVV.

This chain uses TRBV5-1 with TRBJ2-7; D not resolved. CDR3 length equals 16 residues. Germline values: CDR1 SGHRS, CDR2 YFSETQ. V dropped 5 bases and J dropped 3 bases, with 21 bases sitting between them. The CDR3: CASSPHSDPHYYEQYF. The CDR3 bases are TGCGCCAGCAGTCCCCACTCCGACCCCCACTACTACGAGCAGTACTTC.

The chain links TRBV4-3 to TRBJ2-7; D might be TRBD1 (6 bases). Per germline, CDR1 LGHNA and CDR2 YSLEER. The CDR3 consists of 15 residues. With 0 bases removed from V and 3 bases from J, the gap between germline ends came to 12 bases. CDR3 nucleotide sequence: TGCGCCAGCAGCCAAGACCTGGACAGTGACTACGAGCAGTACTTC. This gives the protein CASSQDLDSDYEQYF.

V and J are TRBV14 and TRBJ2-2, with 7 bases lining up with TRBD2. After removal of 1 base from V and 6 bases from J, the junction contained 2 bases not matched to a gene. Germline lookup yields CDR1 SGHDN and CDR2 FVKESK. This CDR3 comprises 14 residues. This chain's CDR3 is CASSQVRGAGELFF. The CDR3 DNA follows: TGTGCCAGCAGCCAAGTCCGGGGGGCCGGGGAGCTGTTTTTT.

This rearrangement joins TRBV12-3 or TRBV12-4 to TRBJ2-3; TRBD1 matches at 9 bases. With V trimmed by 6 bases and J by 5 bases, 12 bases remained unmatched. The CDR3 contains 16 residues. CDR3 in DNA: TGTGCCAGCAGCCCCCACAGGGGGCTAGTAGGAGATACGCAGTATTTT. Translated: CASSPHRGLVGDTQYF.

The chain carries TRBV5-1 and TRBJ2-7; D not resolved. The germline V gene has CDR1 SGHRS and CDR2 YFSETQ. Trimming took 4 bases from V and 3 from J, leaving 14 bases between them. This CDR3 has 14 residues. The CDR3 spells CASSPPEDLYEQYF. CDR3 bases: TGCGCCAGCAGCCCCCCCGAAGATCTCTACGAGCAGTACTTC.

This clonotype was counted between two and nine times. The genes are TRBV7-9 and TRBJ2-7; 9 positions match TRBD1. Trimming removed 5 bases from V and 3 bases from J; junction bases left unmatched: 8. Germline V CDR1 and CDR2: SEHNR, FQNEAQ (reference sequence). There are 15 residues in the CDR3. CDR3 DNA: TGTGCCAGCAGCGGTCGAGGGACAGGGAACTACGAGCAGTACTTC. Protein: CASSGRGTGNYEQYF.

This clonotype occurred a few times. CDR3 in amino acids: CASNNGGELFF. The CDR3 nucleotides are TGTGCCAGCAATAACGGGGGGGAGCTGTTTTTT. This chain joins TRBV12-3 or TRBV12-4 and TRBJ2-2; D gene unclear. Trimming took 7 bases from V and 8 from J, leaving 8 bases between them. The CDR3 is made up of 11 amino acids.

Only a few counts were recorded for this clonotype. This chain connects TRBV25-1 to TRBJ1-6; D may be TRBD1 (5 bases). Trimming shortened V by 4 bases and J by 6 bases, and 10 bases separated the two germline ends. Germline V gene lookup returns CDR1 MGHDK and CDR2 SYGVNS. This CDR3 has 14 amino acids. As DNA, the CDR3 is TGTGCCAGCAGTGTACCGGGACCTAATTCACCCCTCCACTTT. Protein product: CASSVPGPNSPLHF. The full variable domain, rest sourced from reference TRBV25-1 and TRBJ1-6, is EADIYQTPRYLVIGTGKKITLECSQTMGHDKMYWYQQDPGMELHLIHYSYGVNSTEKGDLSSESTVSRIRTEHFPLTLESARPSHTSQYLCASSVPGPNSPLHFGNGTRLTVT.

The genes are TRBV29-1 and TRBJ2-3; no clear D gene. CDR3 length: 15 residues. Deletions cut 2 bases from V and 0 bases from J, with 12 bases between. Germline V gene sequence: CDR1 SQVTM, CDR2 ANQGSEA. CDR3 DNA sequence: TGCAGCGTTGAATCCCGAAGTCATAGCACAGATACGCAGTATTTT. This gives the protein CSVESRSHSTDTQYF.

The chain is built from TRBV10-3 and TRBJ1-1; D may be TRBD1 (5 bases). In germline, CDR1 is ENHRY, CDR2 SYGVKD. Trimming left V 4 bases short and J 5 bases short, with 17 bases between. The CDR3 extends over 15 amino acids. The CDR3 is CAISATGKGITEAFF. CDR3 nucleotide sequence: TGTGCCATCAGTGCAACGGGGAAGGGGATAACTGAAGCTTTCTTT.

The chain joins TRBV9 to TRBJ2-1, with D perhaps being TRBD1 or TRBD2 (5 bases each). V lost 7 bases to trimming and J lost 10 bases, with 9 bases between them. Germline V CDR1 and CDR2: SGDLS, YYNGEE. The CDR3 totals 10 residues. The CDR3 region is CASGEGEQFF. The CDR3 DNA is TGTGCCAGCGGCGAGGGGGAGCAGTTCTTC.

This clonotype showed up many times. The chain is built from TRBV5-1 and TRBJ2-1; D not certain. V was cut by 4 bases and J by 0 bases, with 14 bases left in between. Germline V lookup: CDR1 SGHRS, CDR2 YFSETQ. The CDR3 covers 16 residues. The CDR3 loop is CASSTEGRSSYNEQFF. CDR3 in DNA: TGCGCCAGCAGCACGGAAGGGCGGAGCTCCTACAATGAGCAGTTCTTC.

This clonotype was recorded at least ten times. The chain has TRBV20-1 and TRBJ1-3; D possibly corresponds to TRBD1 (6 bases). V was clipped by 7 bases and J by 4 bases, with 14 bases between them. The length of the CDR3 is 13 residues. Germline assignment: CDR1 DFQATT and CDR2 SNEGSKA (reference sequence). CDR3 nucleotide sequence: TGCAGTGGCATGACTGGACAGGGAAACACCATATATTTT. Its protein product is CSGMTGQGNTIYF.

This clonotype was seen a handful of times. The chain joins TRBV5-1 to TRBJ1-3; D is unresolved. The CDR3 totals 13 residues. Trimming shortened V by 4 bases and J by 2 bases, and 7 bases separated the two germline ends. Germline CDR1 and CDR2: SGHRS and YFSETQ. DNA of the CDR3: TGCGCCAGCAGCCCTCGCCCTGGAAACACCATATATTTT. It is translated as CASSPRPGNTIYF.

A few counts support this clonotype. The chain combines TRBV3-1 with TRBJ2-5, with 9 bases aligning to TRBD2. The J segment lost 5 bases and the V segment lost 2 bases, leaving 9 bases of the junction unmatched. Germline V gives CDR1 LGHDT, CDR2 YNNKEL (reference sequence). This CDR3 region has 16 residues. For the CDR3, the DNA is TGTGCCAGCAGCCAATGGGGTAGCGGGAGTCAGGAGACCCAGTACTTC. Translated, it gives CASSQWGSGSQETQYF.

The chain employs TRBV7-9 and TRBJ1-2, with a weak D call TRBD1 (6 bases). This CDR3 comprises 14 residues. The germline V gene has CDR1 SEHNR and CDR2 FQNEAQ (reference sequence). The ends were cut back, 3 bases at V and 4 bases at J, with 12 bases in the middle. The CDR3 region has the DNA TGTGCCAGCAGCTTTGACAGGAGAAGCTATGGCTACACCTTC. Residues: CASSFDRRSYGYTF.

The genes are TRBV28 and TRBJ1-2; D gene ambiguous. The germline V and J ends were trimmed by 8 bases and 3 bases, with 19 bases remaining between them. CDR1 is MDHEN, CDR2 SYDVKM, per germline. The CDR3 covers 15 residues. DNA of the CDR3: TGTGCCAGCCACTCCCGGAAAGGGCAGGACTATGGCTACACCTTC. Its translation is CASHSRKGQDYGYTF.

This clonotype was found a few times. This chain links TRBV13 with TRBJ2-5; the match to TRBD1 covers 8 bases. The junction had 10 bases not matched to a gene; V was cut back by 5 bases and J by 5 bases. Germline V CDR1 and CDR2: PRHDT, FYEKMQ (reference sequence). The CDR3 length is 15 residues. CDR3 DNA: TGTGCCAGCAGCGCCGCACAGGGGGGAAGGGAGACCCAGTACTTC. This translates into CASSAAQGGRETQYF.

V usage is TRBV7-2 and J usage is TRBJ2-6; no clear D gene. V lost 8 bases, J lost 1 base, and 9 bases lay in between. CDR3 size: 14 residues. The germline CDR1 and CDR2 sequences are SGHTA and FQGNSA. The chain's CDR3 is CASSARSGANVLTF. CDR3 DNA sequence: TGTGCCAGCTCGGCCCGGTCTGGGGCCAACGTCCTGACTTTC.

This chain uses TRBV6-4 with TRBJ2-7; the D gene is possibly TRBD2 (5 bases). Trimming took off 5 bases at V and 0 bases at J, with 23 bases between the two ends. Germline V gene sequence: CDR1 MRHNA, CDR2 SNTAGT. The CDR3 has 18 amino acids. The CDR3 loop is CASSSWKRLYHLSYEQYF. The CDR3 bases are TGTGCCAGCAGTTCATGGAAACGACTATACCATCTCTCCTACGAGCAGTACTTC.